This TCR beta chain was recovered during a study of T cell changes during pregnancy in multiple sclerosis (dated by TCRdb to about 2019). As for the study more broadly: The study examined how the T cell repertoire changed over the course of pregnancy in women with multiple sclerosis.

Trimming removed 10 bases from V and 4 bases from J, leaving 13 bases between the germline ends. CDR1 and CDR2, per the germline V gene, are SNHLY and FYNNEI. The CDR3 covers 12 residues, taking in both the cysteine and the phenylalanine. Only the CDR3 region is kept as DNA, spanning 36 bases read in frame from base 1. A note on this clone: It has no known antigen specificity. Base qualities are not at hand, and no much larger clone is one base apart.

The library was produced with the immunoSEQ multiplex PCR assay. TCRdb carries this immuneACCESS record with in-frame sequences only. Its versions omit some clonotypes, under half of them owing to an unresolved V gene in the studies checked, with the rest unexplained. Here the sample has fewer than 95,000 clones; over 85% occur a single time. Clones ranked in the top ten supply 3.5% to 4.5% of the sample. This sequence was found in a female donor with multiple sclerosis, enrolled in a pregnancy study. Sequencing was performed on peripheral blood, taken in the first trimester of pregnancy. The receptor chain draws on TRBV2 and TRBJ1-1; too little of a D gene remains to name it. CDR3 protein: CATFGESTEAFF. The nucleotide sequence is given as TGTGCCACCTTCGGAGAAAGCACTGAAGCTTTCTTT.